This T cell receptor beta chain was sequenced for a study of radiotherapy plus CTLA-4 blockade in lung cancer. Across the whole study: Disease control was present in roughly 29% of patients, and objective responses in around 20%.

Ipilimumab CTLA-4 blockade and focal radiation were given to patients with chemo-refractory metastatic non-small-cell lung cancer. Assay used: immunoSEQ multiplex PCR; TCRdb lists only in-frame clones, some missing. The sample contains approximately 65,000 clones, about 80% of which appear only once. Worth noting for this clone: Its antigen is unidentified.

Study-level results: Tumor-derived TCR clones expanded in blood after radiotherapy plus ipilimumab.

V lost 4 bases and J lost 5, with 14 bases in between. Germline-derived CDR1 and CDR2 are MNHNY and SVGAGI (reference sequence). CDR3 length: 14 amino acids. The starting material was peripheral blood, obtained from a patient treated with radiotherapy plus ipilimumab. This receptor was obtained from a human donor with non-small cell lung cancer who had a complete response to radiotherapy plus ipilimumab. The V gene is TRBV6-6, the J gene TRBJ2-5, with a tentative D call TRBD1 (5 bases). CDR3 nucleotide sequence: TGTGCCAGCAGTTTATACAGGAATTGGGAGACCCAGTACTTC. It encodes CASSLYRNWETQYF.